A selection of T cell receptor beta chains follows, all from one sample in a study of T-cell reconstitution after alpha-beta-depleted transplantation in children. Using its own MiXCR run on the PCR reads, TCRdb lists one record per CDR3 protein. The data show roughly 500,000 distinct CDR3 sequences, around a third seen once. The source material was PBMCs from the stem cell graft donor, sampled from the stem cell graft. The receptors were gathered from a human donor who donated a stem cell graft to a child with aplastic anemia. CDR3s include the opening cysteine and the closing phenylalanine or tryptophan. D genes are given only for firm matches. Only some rows state a clone size, as once, few, many or a class for expanded clones.

>few|TRBJ1-1|TRBD1|TRBV12-3/TRBV12-4
CASSTGQGGTEAFF
TGTGCCAGCAGTACCGGACAGGGAGGCACTGAAGCTTTCTTT
>NA|TRBJ1-6|TRBD1|TRBV12-3/TRBV12-4
CASSPLDRFNSPLHF
TGTGCCAGCAGTCCCCTGGACAGGTTTAATTCACCCCTCCACTTT
>few|TRBJ2-1|NA|TRBV5-1
CASSSLAEAYNEQFF
TGCGCCAGCAGCTCTCTAGCTGAGGCGTACAATGAGCAGTTCTTC
>NA|TRBJ1-2|NA|TRBV25-1
CASTRYPVITDNGYGYTF
TGTGCCAGCACCAGGTATCCAGTCATAACCGACAACGGATATGGCTACACCTTC
>NA|TRBJ2-2|TRBD1|TRBV6-1
CASSPIDRVGTGELFF
TGTGCCAGCAGTCCCATTGACAGGGTTGGCACCGGGGAGCTGTTTTTT
>NA|TRBJ2-3|NA|TRBV14
CASSQVGGSTQYF
TGTGCCAGCAGCCAAGTAGGGGGTAGTACGCAGTATTTT
>few|TRBJ2-7|NA|TRBV20-1
CSAEGPSTYEQYF
TGCAGTGCCGAGGGACCATCGACCTACGAGCAGTACTTC
>few|TRBJ1-1|TRBD1|TRBV7-2
CASSAKTGQGGRAFF
TGTGCCAGCAGCGCTAAAACGGGACAGGGTGGTAGGGCTTTCTTT
>few|TRBJ2-3|NA|TRBV12-2
CASRLVEGKVGGLTDTQYF
TGTGCAAGTCGCTTAGTTGAGGGGAAAGTGGGAGGGCTCACAGATACGCAGTATTTT
>NA|TRBJ1-4|NA|TRBV12-5
CASGEHSTNEKLFF
TGTGCTAGTGGTGAGCATTCAACTAATGAAAAACTGTTTTTT
>NA|TRBJ2-1|TRBD2|TRBV24-1
CATSDPGLALNNEQFF
TGTGCCACCAGTGATCCTGGACTAGCGCTAAACAATGAGCAGTTCTTC
>few|TRBJ1-1|TRBD1|TRBV25-1
CASSELRQGAFTEAFF
TGTGCCAGCAGTGAATTACGGCAGGGGGCTTTCACTGAAGCTTTCTTT
>many|TRBJ1-6|NA|TRBV7-2
CATRTAYNSPLHF
TGTGCTACCAGGACGGCATATAATTCACCCCTCCACTTT
>NA|TRBJ1-1|NA|TRBV15
CATSRVGFFGGKPPNTEAFF
TGTGCCACCAGCAGAGTCGGGTTTTTCGGGGGAAAGCCCCCGAACACTGAAGCTTTCTTT
>NA|TRBJ2-1|TRBD2|TRBV29-1
CSVRLAGGIYNEQFF
TGCAGCGTGCGACTAGCGGGAGGGATATACAATGAGCAGTTCTTC
>few|TRBJ1-3|NA|TRBV28
CASSSPALSGNTIYF
TGTGCCAGCAGTTCCCCAGCCCTCTCTGGAAACACCATATATTTT
>NA|TRBJ1-5|NA|TRBV28
CASSLLDRGFNQPQHF
TGTGCCAGCAGTTTACTGGACAGAGGCTTCAATCAGCCCCAGCATTTT
>NA|TRBJ2-1|TRBD2|TRBV5-1
CASSLAALAGPAYNEQFF
TGCGCCAGCAGCTTGGCCGCACTAGCGGGCCCAGCCTACAATGAGCAGTTCTTC
>NA|TRBJ1-5|NA|TRBV12-3/TRBV12-4
CASSLWGHNQSQHF
TGTGCCAGCAGTTTATGGGGCCACAATCAGTCCCAGCATTTT
>NA|TRBJ2-7|NA|TRBV5-1
CASSSRVSSYEQYF
TGCGCCAGCAGTTCCCGGGTTAGCTCCTACGAGCAGTACTTC
>NA|TRBJ1-3|TRBD1|TRBV3-1
CASSLPGTGSSGNTIYF
TGTGCCAGCAGCCTCCCCGGGACAGGGAGCTCTGGAAACACCATATATTTT
>few|TRBJ1-5|NA|TRBV3-1
CASSQVGGLRPQHF
TGTGCCAGCAGCCAAGTTGGCGGTCTGAGGCCCCAGCATTTT
>few|TRBJ1-1|NA|TRBV4-3
CASSPSGRATEAFF
TGCGCCAGCAGCCCGAGTGGGAGGGCCACTGAAGCTTTCTTT
>NA|TRBJ1-1|TRBD1|TRBV9
CASSVALARGPTEAFF
TGTGCCAGCAGCGTAGCCCTGGCCAGGGGGCCCACTGAAGCTTTCTTT
>few|TRBJ1-4|NA|TRBV7-6
CASSSRAGTNEKLFF
TGTGCCAGCAGCTCGCGGGCAGGTACTAATGAAAAACTGTTTTTT
>NA|TRBJ2-2|TRBD2|TRBV7-2
CASSLGAGVSTGELFF
TGTGCCAGCAGCTTAGGAGCGGGAGTAAGCACCGGGGAGCTGTTTTTT
>NA|TRBJ2-3|TRBD2|TRBV11-2
CASSPGTSGFTDTQYF
TGTGCCAGCAGCCCAGGGACTAGCGGGTTTACAGATACGCAGTATTTT
>few|TRBJ2-2|TRBD1|TRBV12-3/TRBV12-4
CASSSRQGTNTGELFF
TGTGCCAGCAGCTCTAGACAGGGCACGAACACCGGGGAGCTGTTTTTT